Each of the 18 T cell receptor beta chains below was sequenced from the same sample in a study of T cell responses to AZD1222 COVID-19 vaccine. The table came from immunoSEQ multiplex PCR; TCRdb's copy has only in-frame clones and leaves some out. This sample carries tens of thousands of clones, roughly 82% of them seen once, and the ten largest clones take 20%. The sequencing used peripheral blood, collected on day 0 of AZD1222 vaccination. These receptors all stem from an adult in good health.

This chain joins TRBV28 and TRBJ1-2, with D unclear. V lost 3 bases to trimming and J lost 8 bases, with 13 bases between them. From germline, CDR1 is MDHEN and CDR2 SYDVKM. CDR3 length equals 13 residues. The DNA of the CDR3 is TGTGCCAGCAGTTTCCCCACAGCTCTAGGCTACACCTTC. It is translated as CASSFPTALGYTF.

The chain employs TRBV4-1 and TRBJ1-4; D unresolved. Germline lookup yields CDR1 MGHRA and CDR2 YSYEKL. The CDR3 contains 18 residues. V lost 0 bases and J 0 bases, leaving 14 bases between the germline ends. DNA of the CDR3: TGCGCCAGCAGCCAAGATGGCCCTGGGAGGTCAACTAATGAAAAACTGTTTTTT. It codes for CASSQDGPGRSTNEKLFF.

This clone was seen more than once but under ten times. This chain uses TRBV27 with TRBJ1-2; D is uncertain. Germline CDR1 and CDR2: MNHEY and SMNVEV (reference sequence). V lost 1 base and J lost 2, with 5 bases in between. The CDR3 has 13 residues. Written as DNA, the CDR3 is TGTGCCAGCAGTTTATTGGGGAACTATGGCTACACCTTC. This sequence encodes CASSLLGNYGYTF.

This clone was recorded only once. This rearrangement joins TRBV2 to TRBJ1-2, with D possibly matching TRBD1 (6 bases). With 4 bases removed from V and 2 bases from J, the gap between germline ends came to 8 bases. Germline CDR1 reads SNHLY; CDR2 reads FYNNEI. CDR3 length: 13 residues. The CDR3 region is CASSGTANYGYTF. CDR3 in DNA: TGTGCCAGCAGTGGGACAGCGAACTATGGCTACACCTTC.

The V gene is TRBV5-4, the J gene TRBJ2-3, with D possibly TRBD2 on 5 matching bases. Per the germline V gene, CDR1 is SGHNT and CDR2 is YYREEE (reference sequence). This CDR3 has 13 amino acids. Trimming pared 9 bases from V and 2 bases from J, leaving 13 bases between. In nucleotides, the CDR3 is TGTGCCACCGGGGATCCCGTCACAGATACGCAGTATTTT. This codes for CATGDPVTDTQYF.

The chain is built from TRBV3-1 (or the pseudogene TRBV3-2) and TRBJ2-7, with 9 positions matching TRBD2. This CDR3 has 15 residues. V shed 1 base, J shed 2 bases, and the junction held 3 bases outside the gene matches. Per the germline V gene, CDR1 is LGHDT and CDR2 is YNNKEL (reference sequence). The CDR3 region has the DNA TGTGCCAGCAGCCAAGGACTAGCGGCCACCTACGAGCAGTACTTC. Protein product: CASSQGLAATYEQYF.

V and J are TRBV6-5 and TRBJ2-7; tentatively, D is TRBD1 (6 bases). Trimming left V 6 bases short and J 4 bases short, with 13 bases between. Germline CDR1 and CDR2: MNHEY and SVGAGI. This CDR3 spans 13 amino acids. This chain's CDR3 is CASSPGQRYEQYV. DNA for the CDR3: TGTGCCAGCAGCCCGGGACAAAGATACGAGCAGTACGTC.

The chain uses TRBV7-2 and TRBJ1-2; weak D call: TRBD1 (5 bases). The CDR3 totals 13 residues. Per the germline V gene, CDR1 is SGHTA and CDR2 is FQGNSA. The V end lost 3 bases, the J end lost 8 bases, and 13 bases lay between the germline ends. CDR3 protein: CASSFPGLGGYTF. The CDR3 DNA sequence: TGTGCCAGCAGCTTTCCGGGACTAGGAGGCTACACCTTC.

The V gene is TRBV7-9, the J gene TRBJ2-3, with a weak D call TRBD1 (5 bases). The CDR3 sequence is 14 residues long. CDR1 is SEHNR, CDR2 FQNEAQ, per germline (reference sequence). V dropped 1 base and J dropped 9 bases, with 14 bases sitting between them. Here the CDR3 DNA reads TGTGCCAGCAGCTTAGTGATTAGGGGCAACACGCAGTATTTT. This encodes CASSLVIRGNTQYF. Full variable domain (remainder filled in from reference TRBV7-9 and TRBJ2-3): DTGVSQNPRHKITKRGQNVTFRCDPISEHNRLYWYRQTLGQGPEFLTYFQNEAQLEKSRLLSDRFSAERPKGSFSTLEIQRTEQGDSAMYLCASSLVIRGNTQYFGPGTRLTVL.

In this sample, this clone turned up a few times. The chain is built from TRBV2 and TRBJ1-3; D remains ambiguous. The V and J ends lost 7 bases and 0 bases respectively, with 13 bases between them. The CDR3 extends over 15 amino acids. Germline values: CDR1 SNHLY, CDR2 FYNNEI. Here the CDR3 DNA reads TGTGCCAGCAAAAGGGATTGGAGCTCTGGAAACACCATATATTTT. Its protein product is CASKRDWSSGNTIYF.

The chain carries TRBV9 and TRBJ1-3, with TRBD1 matching over 7 bases. The CDR3 has 17 residues. The germline V gene encodes CDR1 SGDLS and CDR2 YYNGEE. V was pared by 0 bases and J by 4 bases, with 10 bases of the junction left unmatched. This CDR3 is CASSVVGTAAIGNTIYF. Written as DNA, the CDR3 is TGTGCCAGCAGCGTAGTCGGGACAGCCGCCATCGGAAACACCATATATTTT.

This chain joins TRBV27 and TRBJ1-1; possibly TRBD1 for D (6 bases). The CDR3 length is 15 residues. Trimming removed 6 bases at V and 0 bases at J, with 14 bases between. Per germline, CDR1 MNHEY and CDR2 SMNVEV (reference sequence). The CDR3 loop reads CASSSRKGVNTEAFF. The DNA of the CDR3 is TGTGCCAGCAGCTCCAGGAAGGGGGTGAACACTGAAGCTTTCTTT.

This clone was counted once. This chain uses TRBV7-9 with TRBJ1-3; D gene ambiguous. Trimming pared 5 bases from V and 0 bases from J, leaving 11 bases between. Germline lookup yields CDR1 SEHNR and CDR2 FQNEAQ (reference sequence). This CDR3 has 15 amino acids. The CDR3, as DNA: TGTGCCAGCAGCCCCGGCCAGCACTCTGGAAACACCATATATTTT. This gives the protein CASSPGQHSGNTIYF.

The V gene is TRBV11-3, the J gene TRBJ1-1; D gene unclear. Trimming cost V 2 bases and J 11 bases, with 12 bases left between them. This CDR3 comprises 12 residues. Germline CDR1 reads SGHNT; CDR2 reads YENEEA. The CDR3 coding sequence is TGTGCCAGCAGCTTAATTAGTGCAGCGGCTTTCTTT. It yields the protein CASSLISAAAFF.

V is TRBV6-6 and J is TRBJ2-1; TRBD1 agrees at 8 bases. Looked up from germline, CDR1 is MNHNY and CDR2 is SVGAGI (reference sequence). Trimming took 5 bases from V and 7 from J; bases not matched to a gene: 4. The length of the CDR3 is 13 residues. CDR3 in DNA: TGTGCCAGCAGTGTGGACAGGGTAAATGAGCAGTTCTTC. Its protein product is CASSVDRVNEQFF.

The chain employs TRBV27 and TRBJ1-1; 9 positions agree with TRBD1. The germline V gene encodes CDR1 MNHEY and CDR2 SMNVEV (reference sequence). This CDR3 has 12 residues. V was pared by 5 bases and J by 6 bases, with 1 base of the junction left unmatched. The CDR3 nucleotides are TGTGCCAGCAGTGGGACAGGGTCTGAAGCTTTCTTT. Translation: CASSGTGSEAFF.

This clone was counted a few times. The V and J genes are TRBV7-9 and TRBJ1-1; a weak D match, TRBD1 (6 bases). Germline values: CDR1 SEHNR, CDR2 FQNEAQ (reference sequence). The V end lost 5 bases, the J end lost 3 bases, and 16 bases lay between the germline ends. CDR3 length equals 15 residues. CDR3 protein: CASSPRQEWDTEAFF. The CDR3, as DNA: TGTGCCAGCAGCCCAAGACAGGAGTGGGACACTGAAGCTTTCTTT.

V is TRBV29-1 and J is TRBJ2-1; 7 bases map to TRBD1. The V segment lost 7 bases and the J segment 7 bases; nucleotides outside the gene matches: 7. The CDR3 is 12 amino acids. In germline, CDR1 is SQVTM, CDR2 ANQGSEA. CDR3 sequence reads: CSADRVGNEQFF. The CDR3 DNA is TGCAGCGCTGACAGGGTGGGTAATGAGCAGTTCTTC.